The source of this T cell receptor beta chain is a study of Ad26.COV2.S vaccination and SARS-CoV-2 variants. Clones were sequenced by immunoSEQ multiplex PCR, and TCRdb holds only the in-frame ones, with some missing. Of about 410,000 clones listed, roughly 90% are singletons. Trimming took off 1 base at V and 6 bases at J, with 18 bases between the two ends. There are 17 residues in the CDR3. Germline CDR1 is LGHNT and CDR2 is FRNRAP. Treatment here: some 20 received Ad26.COV2.S at low or high dose, single or two shots; roughly 5 received placebo; per-sample allocation not given. All samples were drawn on day 63, counting from the first vaccine or placebo injection.

The input for sequencing was peripheral blood, taken in a trial of Ad26.COV2.S vaccine versus placebo. The rearrangement joins TRBV12-5 to TRBJ2-2; TRBD1 might be the D (6 bases). The receptor was isolated from a person aged 18 to 59 who received the Ad26.COV2.S COVID-19 vaccine or a placebo. CDR3 nucleotide sequence: TGTGCTAGTGGTTTGGCCCTCGGACAGCGCAACCCCGGGGAGCTGTTTTTT. It specifies CASGLALGQRNPGELFF.